Below are 32 T cell receptor beta chains sequenced from a single sample in a study of T-cell memory formation after mild COVID-19. MiXCR was run by TCRdb on the 5' RACE reads, yielding one entry per CDR3 protein. Of just under 350,000 distinct CDR3 sequences in the sample, 13% were seen once. Sequencing used PBMCs or a T cell subset sorted from them (not recorded which). The receptors were gathered from a man aged 18-30 years who had mild COVID-19 (a few samples of this study predate the infection). Cell type and time point are not known.

This clonotype was recorded once. The chain uses TRBV24-1 and TRBJ2-6, with a tentative D call TRBD2 (5 bases). This CDR3 is 17 amino acids long. The germline V gene encodes CDR1 KGHDR and CDR2 SFDVKD. Between the trimmed V and J ends, which lost 3 bases and 0 bases, there was a span of 11 bases. The CDR3, as DNA: TGTGCCACCAGTGATCCCTCCCGGGACTCTGGGGCCAACGTCCTGACTTTC. It specifies CATSDPSRDSGANVLTF.

The V gene is TRBV12-3 or TRBV12-4, the J gene TRBJ2-7, with D possibly matching TRBD1 (6 bases). V dropped 6 bases and J dropped 3 bases, with 12 bases sitting between them. CDR3 length equals 13 residues. The CDR3 coding sequence is TGTGCCAGCAGCTGGGACACCATCTACGAGCAGTACTTC. Protein product: CASSWDTIYEQYF.

This rearrangement joins TRBV2 to TRBJ2-5; D possibly corresponds to TRBD2 (6 bases). CDR3 length: 16 residues. Germline CDR1 reads SNHLY; CDR2 reads FYNNEI. Trimming cost V 3 bases and J 8 bases, with 22 bases left between them. CDR3 sequence reads: CASSEEGIWMKATQYF. CDR3 DNA sequence: TGTGCCAGCAGTGAGGAGGGAATCTGGATGAAAGCCACCCAGTACTTC.

The sample holds a few counts of this clonotype. The chain has TRBV7-3 and TRBJ2-2; TRBD1 might be the D (6 bases). The CDR3 has 16 residues. CDR1 SGHTA and CDR2 FQGTGA come from the germline V gene. Trimming removed 2 bases at V and 0 bases at J, with 10 bases between. CDR3 protein: CASSLYQGSNTGELFF. The CDR3 coding sequence is TGTGCCAGCAGCTTATATCAGGGGTCGAACACCGGGGAGCTGTTTTTT.

V gene TRBV4-1 combines with J gene TRBJ1-1; 9 bases match TRBD1. Per the germline V gene, CDR1 is MGHRA and CDR2 is YSYEKL. V dropped 1 base and J dropped 6; count of bases not matched to a gene: 9. This CDR3 has 16 residues. The CDR3 is CASSQAPTGGRAEAFF. The CDR3 nucleotides read TGCGCCAGCAGCCAAGCCCCGACAGGGGGAAGGGCTGAAGCTTTCTTT.

The CDR3 is CASSQGVGGYGYTF. The CDR3 bases are TGCGCCAGCAGCCAAGGGGTGGGAGGGTATGGCTACACCTTC. This chain connects TRBV4-3 to TRBJ1-2; D is uncertain. The CDR3 sequence is 14 residues long. The V and J ends lost 1 base and 5 bases respectively, with 11 bases between them. CDR1 and CDR2 from the germline V gene are LGHNA and YSLEER.

This chain connects TRBV7-6 to TRBJ1-1; D is perhaps TRBD1 (6 bases). Trimming shortened V by 4 bases and J by 4 bases, and 19 bases separated the two germline ends. The CDR3 contains 16 residues. Germline V gene data show CDR1 as SGHVS and CDR2 as FNYEAQ. The CDR3 DNA follows: TGTGCCAGCAGCTGGGGTCAGGGGTTGTCAGGCACTGAAGCTTTCTTT. It is translated as CASSWGQGLSGTEAFF. Using reference TRBV7-6 and TRBJ1-1 for the parts outside the CDR3, the full variable domain is GAGVSQSPRYKVTKRGQDVALRCDPISGHVSLYWYRQALGQGPEFLTYFNYEAQQDKSGLPNDRFSAERPEGSISTLTIQRTEQRDSAMYRCASSWGQGLSGTEAFFGQGTRLTVV.

This clonotype was counted between two and nine times. The chain employs TRBV6-2 or TRBV6-3 and TRBJ2-5; 9 nucleotides align to TRBD2. The CDR3 contains 15 residues. Germline assignment: CDR1 MNHEY and CDR2 SVGEGT. The J segment lost 1 base and the V segment lost 5 bases, leaving 5 bases of the junction unmatched. CDR3 region: CASSDRGLAQETQYF. The DNA for the CDR3 is TGTGCCAGCAGTGACCGGGGACTAGCCCAAGAGACCCAGTACTTC.

The genes are TRBV29-1 and TRBJ2-2, with D maybe TRBD2 (6 bases). V was trimmed by 4 bases and J by 3 bases, leaving 12 bases between them. Germline V CDR1 and CDR2: SQVTM, ANQGSEA. This CDR3 comprises 14 residues. The CDR3 DNA is TGCAGCGTTGGGAGGGAATCCCACACCGGGGAGCTGTTTTTT. This translates into CSVGRESHTGELFF.

This clonotype was counted between two and nine times. The chain recombines TRBV5-6 with TRBJ1-2; D gene ambiguous. CDR1 and CDR2 from the germline V gene are SGHDT and YYEEEE. Deletions cut 2 bases from V and 8 bases from J, with 7 bases between. The CDR3 totals 11 residues. The CDR3 here is CASSFWSGYTF. The CDR3 DNA is TGTGCCAGCAGCTTCTGGTCGGGCTACACCTTC. The variable domain in full, with the rest retrieved from reference TRBV5-6 and TRBJ1-2, is DAGVTQSPTHLIKTRGQQVTLRCSPKSGHDTVSWYQQALGQGPQFIFQYYEEEERQRGNFPDRFSGHQFPNYSSELNVNALLLGDSALYLCASSFWSGYTFGSGTRLTVV.

In this sample, this clonotype turned up a few times. The gene calls are TRBV28 and TRBJ2-5; 12 bases agree with TRBD1. V lost 5 bases to trimming and J lost 14 bases; unmatched junction nucleotides: 6. Germline CDR1 and CDR2: MDHEN and SYDVKM. CDR3 size: 12 residues. This CDR3 reads CASSTAGTGGYF. CDR3 in DNA: TGTGCCAGCAGTACGGCCGGGACAGGGGGCTACTTC.

This clonotype was picked up a small number of times. This chain uses TRBV14 with TRBJ2-7; the D is unclear. Germline CDR1 reads SGHDN; CDR2 reads FVKESK. Trimming took off 4 bases at V and 6 bases at J, with 13 bases between the two ends. This CDR3 comprises 13 residues. CDR3 coding DNA: TGTGCCAGCAGCCGAACCTCGTCAGCCGAGCAGTACTTC. This gives the protein CASSRTSSAEQYF.

This rearrangement joins TRBV4-3 to TRBJ1-4, with D maybe TRBD1 (5 bases). The germline V gene has CDR1 LGHNA and CDR2 YSLEER. Trimming pared 0 bases from V and 9 bases from J, leaving 17 bases between. The CDR3 consists of 16 residues. CDR3 in amino acids: CASSQDSGTEPKKLFF. The CDR3, as DNA: TGCGCCAGCAGCCAAGACTCCGGGACCGAACCGAAAAAACTGTTTTTT.

This sequence joins TRBV24-1 and TRBJ2-5; a possible D gene is TRBD1 (6 bases). The CDR3 is 15 residues long. Trimming took off 4 bases at V and 5 bases at J, with 16 bases between the two ends. Looked up from germline, CDR1 is KGHDR and CDR2 is SFDVKD. CDR3 sequence (DNA): TGTGCCACCAGTGACGCGTCAGGGGCTGGGGAGACCCAGTACTTC. Its translation is CATSDASGAGETQYF.

This clonotype was observed a few times. The chain joins TRBV11-2 to TRBJ2-5; D is uncertain. V lost 1 base to trimming and J lost 3 bases, with 12 bases between them. The CDR3 has 15 residues. CDR1 is SGHAT, CDR2 FQNNGV, per germline. In DNA, the CDR3 is TGTGCCAGCAGCTTAGGGCACTACGGTGAAGAGACCCAGTACTTC. Translating it yields CASSLGHYGEETQYF.

The chain uses TRBV12-3 or TRBV12-4 and TRBJ1-3, with 9 bases fitting TRBD1. CDR3 size: 15 residues. With V trimmed by 6 bases and J by 2 bases, 5 bases remained unmatched. The CDR3 DNA reads TGTGCCAGCAGGGGGACAGGGCAACCTGGAAACACCATATATTTT. Residues: CASRGTGQPGNTIYF.

The CDR3 DNA reads TGTGCCAGCAGCTTACCCCGGGGGGCGAGGGGGAGAACTGAAGCTTTCTTT. It yields the protein CASSLPRGARGRTEAFF. The gene calls are TRBV11-1 and TRBJ1-1; TRBD1 is a possible D gene (6 bases). V was trimmed by 2 bases and J by 5 bases, leaving 21 bases between them. Germline-derived CDR1 and CDR2 are SGHAT and FQDESV (reference sequence). The CDR3 has 17 residues.

The sample holds many counts of this clonotype. This chain uses TRBV4-3 with TRBJ2-7; D ambiguous. Trimming pared 1 base from V and 6 bases from J, leaving 16 bases between. This CDR3 spans 15 amino acids. Germline-derived CDR1 and CDR2 are LGHNA and YSLEER. This CDR3 is CASSQGIPAWPEQYF. The CDR3 region has the DNA TGCGCCAGCAGCCAAGGGATCCCGGCCTGGCCCGAGCAGTACTTC.

Only a few counts were recorded for this clonotype. Germline and junction disagree at one end, which may indicate a read error. The chain employs TRBV5-5 and TRBJ2-1, with 11 bases aligning to TRBD2. Germline V gives CDR1 SGHKS, CDR2 YYEKEE (reference sequence). The CDR3 length is 16 residues. CDR3 sequence (DNA): TGTGCCAGCACCTTGGCGATAGCGGGGGGGGGTGGTGAGCAGTTCTTC. It encodes CASTLAIAGGGGEQFF.

This clonotype was seen more than once but under ten times. A much larger clone lies a single base off, so this may be a read error. The gene calls are TRBV7-2 and TRBJ2-5; D is undetermined. The CDR3 covers 12 residues. The V gene lost 4 bases and the J gene lost 3 bases, with 6 bases spanning the gap. Germline assignment: CDR1 SGHTA and CDR2 FQGNSA. The CDR3 region is CASSSREETQYF. Written as DNA, the CDR3 is TGTGCCAGCAGCTCCCGGGAAGAGACCCAGTACTTC.

This clonotype was found a few times. The chain carries TRBV2 and TRBJ1-2; TRBD1 is a possible D gene (5 bases). From germline, CDR1 is SNHLY and CDR2 FYNNEI. This CDR3 has 15 residues. Trimming removed 2 bases at V and 3 bases at J, with 13 bases between. The CDR3 here is CASSERGQGYYGYTF. The CDR3 DNA reads TGTGCCAGCAGTGAACGGGGCCAGGGCTACTATGGCTACACCTTC.

This chain connects TRBV11-2 to TRBJ2-7; 10 nucleotides agree with TRBD2. The CDR3 sequence is 15 residues long. Trimming at V came to 6 bases and at J to 6 bases, leaving 11 bases not matched to a gene. Germline CDR1 reads SGHAT; CDR2 reads FQNNGV. Here the CDR3 reads CASSYTSGEASEQYF. Written as DNA, the CDR3 is TGTGCCAGCAGTTATACTAGCGGGGAAGCCTCCGAGCAGTACTTC. Filled out from reference TRBV11-2 and TRBJ2-7, the complete variable domain reads EAGVAQSPRYKIIEKRQSVAFWCNPISGHATLYWYQQILGQGPKLLIQFQNNGVVDDSQLPKDRFSAERLKGVDSTLKIQPAKLEDSAVYLCASSYTSGEASEQYFGPGTRLTVT.

This clonotype was counted between two and nine times. The chain links TRBV4-3 to TRBJ2-3; 16 bases align to TRBD2. The CDR3 totals 18 residues. In germline, CDR1 is LGHNA, CDR2 YSLEER. V lost 4 bases and J lost 4; bases outside the gene matches: 8. CDR3 bases: TGCGCCAGCAGCCGGGGGACTAGCGGGGGGGCCTTCTCAGATACGCAGTATTTT. Translated: CASSRGTSGGAFSDTQYF.

This clonotype has a count of ten or more. The chain has TRBV29-1 and TRBJ2-7; 11 nucleotides agree with TRBD1. This CDR3 region has 14 residues. V shed 8 bases, J shed 4 bases, and the junction held 10 bases outside the gene matches. Germline values: CDR1 SQVTM, CDR2 ANQGSEA. Here the CDR3 reads CSIRTGGSSYEQYF. The CDR3 region has the DNA TGCAGCATTAGGACAGGGGGCTCCTCGTACGAGCAGTACTTC.

This clonotype has more than one count but fewer than ten. The CDR3 nucleotides are TGCAGCGTTGGGGCCGGGGGCAGAGAAAAACTGTTTTTT. This translates into CSVGAGGREKLFF. The chain carries TRBV29-1 and TRBJ1-4, with D possibly being TRBD1 (6 bases). V lost 4 bases and J lost 8, with 14 bases in between. This CDR3 region has 13 residues. The germline V gene has CDR1 SQVTM and CDR2 ANQGSEA.

This clonotype was detected ten times or more. CDR3 nucleotides: TGTGCCAGCAGCCGACAGGCGTCGGGGAACACTGAAGCTTTCTTT. It translates to CASSRQASGNTEAFF. The chain has TRBV6-5 and TRBJ1-1; weak D call: TRBD1 (6 bases). Germline V gene lookup returns CDR1 MNHEY and CDR2 SVGAGI. Trimming pared 6 bases from V and 1 base from J, leaving 15 bases between. This CDR3 spans 15 amino acids.

The table lists this clonotype with many counts. J is TRBJ1-2 and V is TRBV11-2; unclear D gene. Germline V gene lookup returns CDR1 SGHAT and CDR2 FQNNGV. The V end was cut by 4 bases, the J end by 2 bases, with 11 bases between. This CDR3 is 14 amino acids long. Written as DNA, the CDR3 is TGTGCCAGCAGCTCCGGCGCTGGGAACTATGGCTACACCTTC. It is translated as CASSSGAGNYGYTF.

This clonotype appeared a few times. J is TRBJ1-2 and V is TRBV6-1; 11 nucleotides match TRBD1. Germline CDR1 and CDR2: MNHNS and SASEGT. V shed 4 bases and J 7 bases; nucleotides not matched to a gene: 8. The CDR3 runs 15 residues. In nucleotides, the CDR3 is TGTGCCAGCAGTGGAACCGGGACAGGGGGACGTGGCTACACCTTC. Its protein product is CASSGTGTGGRGYTF.

The chain has TRBV12-5 and TRBJ2-1; either TRBD1 or TRBD2 may fit D (5 bases each). CDR3 length: 18 amino acids. The V and J ends lost 2 bases and 9 bases respectively, with 26 bases between them. Germline V gives CDR1 LGHNT, CDR2 FRNRAP. DNA of the CDR3: TGTGCTAGTGGTTTGTTTCCGGCAGGGACGGTGCGAGGCGGTGAGCAGTTCTTC. Translating gives CASGLFPAGTVRGGEQFF.

The chain has TRBV3-1 and TRBJ2-1, with D perhaps matching TRBD1 or TRBD2 (5 bases each). With 1 base removed from V and 1 base from J, the gap between germline ends came to 8 bases. Germline loops: CDR1 LGHDT, CDR2 YNNKEL (reference sequence). The CDR3 runs 15 residues. The CDR3 here is CASSQGDRSYNEQFF. The CDR3 DNA reads TGTGCCAGCAGCCAAGGGGACCGTTCCTACAATGAGCAGTTCTTC.

The table lists this clonotype with a few counts. The chain couples TRBV5-6 to TRBJ1-4, with 9 bases fitting TRBD1. Germline values: CDR1 SGHDT, CDR2 YYEEEE. The trim removed 5 bases at V and 8 bases at J, leaving 10 bases unmatched. The CDR3 has 15 amino acids. This chain's CDR3 is CASRLTGTGTEKLFF. CDR3 sequence (DNA): TGTGCCAGCAGGCTTACCGGGACAGGGACGGAAAAACTGTTTTTT.

This clonotype turned up a few times. The CDR3 DNA reads TGCAGTGCTAGAGTGGGCCAAGCTTACGAGCAGTACGTC. This gives the protein CSARVGQAYEQYV. The chain uses TRBV20-1 and TRBJ2-7, with unresolved D. The length of the CDR3 is 13 residues. The germline V gene encodes CDR1 DFQATT and CDR2 SNEGSKA (reference sequence). The V end lost 1 base, the J end lost 4 bases, and 11 bases lay between the germline ends.